Listed below are T cell receptor beta chains from one sample, sequenced in a study of T-cell reconstitution after alpha-beta-depleted transplantation in children. TCRdb reprocessed the PCR reads with MiXCR, giving one entry per CDR3 protein. The table lists some 830,000 distinct CDR3 sequences, roughly 15% of them singletons, with approximately 5% in the top ten. Sequenced here: PBMCs, mostly from graft donor cells, sampled 360 days after TCRalphabeta/CD19-depleted stem cell transplant. Receptors were obtained from a male patient between 5 and 17 years old who had a stem cell transplant for acute lymphoblastic leukemia, so the T cells may come from the graft donor. CDR3s include the opening cysteine and the closing phenylalanine or tryptophan. D genes are given only for firm matches. Only part of the rows carry a size: once, few, many, or a class if the clone is expanded.

size: NA; D: TRBD1; V: TRBV3-1; J: TRBJ2-3; CDR3: CASSPYRGLSTDTQYF; DNA: TGTGCCAGCAGCCCCTACAGGGGGCTTAGCACAGATACGCAGTATTTT
size: NA; D: NA; V: TRBV7-6; J: TRBJ1-1; CDR3: CASSPAPHGNTEAFF; DNA: TGTGCCAGCAGTCCTGCACCCCATGGGAACACTGAAGCTTTCTTT
size: few; D: NA; V: TRBV4-1; J: TRBJ2-1; CDR3: CASGLGWGNNEQFF; DNA: TGCGCCAGCGGGTTAGGCTGGGGGAACAATGAGCAGTTCTTC
size: NA; D: NA; V: TRBV27; J: TRBJ2-7; CDR3: CASSSLYRSRGANEQYF; DNA: TGTGCCAGCAGTTCGCTATACCGCAGCCGGGGGGCAAACGAGCAGTACTTC
size: NA; D: TRBD2; V: TRBV4-2; J: TRBJ2-3; CDR3: CAISSGIRKGLADHTDTQYF; DNA: TGTGCCATCAGCTCTGGGATCCGAAAGGGACTAGCGGACCACACAGATACGCAGTATTTT
size: many; D: NA; V: TRBV7-2; J: TRBJ1-2; CDR3: CASSLVGRGSRGGYTF; DNA: TGTGCCAGCAGCTTAGTAGGACGAGGCTCTCGAGGTGGCTACACCTTC
size: few; D: TRBD1; V: TRBV18; J: TRBJ1-2; CDR3: CASSQDRARGYTF; DNA: TGTGCCAGCTCACAGGACAGGGCAAGAGGCTACACCTTC
size: many; D: TRBD2; V: TRBV9; J: TRBJ2-1; CDR3: CASSVGASGSYNEQFF; DNA: TGTGCCAGCAGCGTTGGGGCTAGCGGGTCTTACAATGAGCAGTTCTTC
size: many; D: NA; V: TRBV15; J: TRBJ2-7; CDR3: CATSRGPYYEQYF; DNA: TGTGCCACCAGCAGGGGACCGTACTACGAGCAGTACTTC
size: few; D: NA; V: TRBV7-6; J: TRBJ2-3; CDR3: CASSLGVRSSSDTQYF; DNA: TGTGCCAGCAGCTTAGGGGTCCGGTCTTCGTCAGATACGCAGTATTTT
size: few; D: TRBD2; V: TRBV30; J: TRBJ2-1; CDR3: CASLHGGSVFEEQFF; DNA: TGTGCCTCCCTCCATGGCGGGAGTGTCTTTGAGGAGCAGTTCTTC
size: many; D: TRBD2; V: TRBV4-2; J: TRBJ2-4; CDR3: CASSHPPLLAGDAKNIQYF; DNA: TGTGCCAGCAGCCATCCGCCACTACTAGCGGGAGACGCCAAAAACATTCAGTACTTC
size: NA; D: NA; V: TRBV21-1; J: TRBJ1-2; CDR3: CASSKATGRMNYGYTF; DNA: TGTGCCAGCAGCAAAGCCACAGGGAGGATGAACTATGGCTACACCTTC
size: few; D: NA; V: TRBV2; J: TRBJ1-5; CDR3: CASSPPRSGSPNQPQHF; DNA: TGTGCCAGCAGCCCCCCACGGAGTGGCTCTCCCAATCAGCCCCAGCATTTT
size: few; D: TRBD2; V: TRBV4-1; J: TRBJ2-7; CDR3: CASSQEYSGRLYEQYF; DNA: TGCGCCAGCAGCCAAGAGTATAGCGGGAGACTCTACGAGCAGTACTTC
size: NA; D: NA; V: TRBV25-1; J: TRBJ1-1; CDR3: CASSENAGIPEAFF; DNA: TGTGCCAGCAGTGAAAATGCAGGGATCCCTGAAGCTTTCTTT
size: many; D: NA; V: TRBV9; J: TRBJ2-1; CDR3: CASSAGGTHYNEQFF; DNA: TGTGCCAGCAGCGCCGGAGGGACACACTACAATGAGCAGTTCTTC
size: NA; D: NA; V: TRBV7-3; J: TRBJ1-1; CDR3: CASSRGNRANEAFF; DNA: TGTGCCAGTTCACGGGGGAACAGGGCAAACGAAGCTTTCTTT
size: NA; D: NA; V: TRBV5-1; J: TRBJ1-1; CDR3: CASSAIRGTEAFF; DNA: TGCGCCAGCAGCGCTATCAGGGGCACTGAAGCTTTCTTT
size: many; D: NA; V: TRBV5-1; J: TRBJ2-7; CDR3: CASSPRAPNYEQYF; DNA: TGCGCCAGCAGCCCCCGGGCTCCGAACTACGAGCAGTACTTC
size: NA; D: NA; V: TRBV7-6; J: TRBJ2-3; CDR3: CASSLIPGQDTQYF; DNA: TGTGCCAGCAGCTTAATTCCGGGGCAAGATACGCAGTATTTT
size: many; D: NA; V: TRBV10-3; J: TRBJ2-7; CDR3: CAISVGRETYEQYF; DNA: TGTGCCATCAGTGTCGGACGGGAAACCTACGAGCAGTACTTC
size: NA; D: NA; V: TRBV5-1; J: TRBJ2-7; CDR3: CASSFRSHYEQYF; DNA: TGCGCCAGCAGCTTTAGGAGCCACTACGAGCAGTACTTC
size: few; D: TRBD2; V: TRBV6-5; J: TRBJ2-1; CDR3: CASTRLAGSSYNEQFF; DNA: TGTGCCAGCACCCGACTAGCGGGTAGCTCCTACAATGAGCAGTTCTTC
size: few; D: NA; V: TRBV29-1; J: TRBJ1-5; CDR3: CSVSDSSNQPQHF; DNA: TGCAGCGTATCCGACAGTAGCAATCAGCCCCAGCATTTT
size: few; D: NA; V: TRBV7-9; J: TRBJ2-7; CDR3: CASSPKRQYF; DNA: TGTGCCAGCAGCCCCAAGCGGCAGTACTTC
size: few; D: TRBD2; V: TRBV4-2; J: TRBJ2-2; CDR3: CASSQTPGLDFSGELFF; DNA: TGTGCCAGCAGCCAAACCCCCGGACTAGATTTTTCCGGGGAGCTGTTTTTT
size: few; D: NA; V: TRBV12-3/TRBV12-4; J: TRBJ2-2; CDR3: CADHDANTGELFF; DNA: TGTGCCGACCATGATGCGAACACCGGGGAGCTGTTTTTT
size: NA; D: NA; V: TRBV5-1; J: TRBJ2-5; CDR3: CASSFGQGRPQETQYF; DNA: TGCGCCAGCAGCTTCGGACAAGGAAGACCTCAAGAGACCCAGTACTTC
size: once; D: TRBD2; V: TRBV6-2/TRBV6-3; J: TRBJ2-3; CDR3: CASSYKVASGRVNEDTQYF; DNA: TGTGCCAGCAGTTACAAAGTGGCTAGCGGGAGGGTCAATGAAGATACGCAGTATTTT
size: NA; D: NA; V: TRBV3-1; J: TRBJ1-6; CDR3: CASSRDLTSSYNSPLHF; DNA: TGTGCCAGCAGCCGGGATCTGACGAGCTCCTATAATTCACCCCTCCACTTT
size: NA; D: TRBD2; V: TRBV5-5; J: TRBJ2-5; CDR3: CASSLAHGGETQYF; DNA: TGTGCCAGCAGCTTGGCTCACGGGGGGGAGACCCAGTACTTC
size: few; D: TRBD2; V: TRBV7-2; J: TRBJ2-7; CDR3: CASSLTLAGVVEQYF; DNA: TGTGCCAGCAGCTTAACGTTAGCGGGAGTGGTCGAGCAGTACTTC
size: many; D: NA; V: TRBV15; J: TRBJ2-7; CDR3: CATSSPISYEQYF; DNA: TGTGCCACCAGCAGCCCCATCTCCTACGAGCAGTACTTC
size: many; D: NA; V: TRBV6-1; J: TRBJ2-7; CDR3: CASSGRQLLSYEQYF; DNA: TGTGCCAGCAGTGGCCGACAGTTACTATCCTACGAGCAGTACTTC
size: few; D: TRBD1; V: TRBV2; J: TRBJ2-7; CDR3: CASSADRDRAGEQYF; DNA: TGTGCCAGCAGTGCGGACCGGGACAGGGCAGGAGAGCAGTACTTC
size: few; D: NA; V: TRBV10-2; J: TRBJ1-3; CDR3: CASSEGGEYSGNTIYF; DNA: TGCGCCAGCAGTGAGGGAGGGGAGTACTCTGGAAACACCATATATTTT
size: NA; D: NA; V: TRBV11-2; J: TRBJ1-1; CDR3: CASSLDVGVNTEAFF; DNA: TGTGCCAGCAGCTTAGATGTCGGAGTGAACACTGAAGCTTTCTTT
size: NA; D: NA; V: TRBV7-9; J: TRBJ2-4; CDR3: CASSLSEGNIQYF; DNA: TGTGCCAGCAGCCTCTCAGAGGGGAACATTCAGTACTTC
size: NA; D: TRBD2; V: TRBV18; J: TRBJ2-1; CDR3: CASSQLAGGWDEQFF; DNA: TGTGCCAGCTCGCAACTAGCGGGAGGCTGGGATGAGCAGTTCTTC
size: NA; D: NA; V: TRBV7-2; J: TRBJ1-5; CDR3: CASRTGQTNQPQHF; DNA: TGTGCCAGCAGGACTGGACAGACGAATCAGCCCCAGCATTTT
size: few; D: NA; V: TRBV29-1; J: TRBJ2-5; CDR3: CSAANHRHTQETQYF; DNA: TGCAGCGCAGCTAATCACCGACATACCCAAGAGACCCAGTACTTC
size: few; D: NA; V: TRBV20-1; J: TRBJ1-2; CDR3: CSARDGNYGYTF; DNA: TGCAGTGCTAGAGATGGTAACTATGGCTACACCTTC
size: many; D: NA; V: TRBV6-5; J: TRBJ2-2; CDR3: CASSRNANTGELFF; DNA: TGTGCCAGCAGTAGGAACGCGAACACCGGGGAGCTGTTTTTT
size: NA; D: NA; V: TRBV20-1; J: TRBJ2-1; CDR3: CSASRGASDEQFF; DNA: TGCAGTGCTAGCCGCGGGGCCTCGGATGAGCAGTTCTTC
size: NA; D: NA; V: TRBV10-2; J: TRBJ2-1; CDR3: CASSTGLGYNEQFF; DNA: TGCGCCAGCAGCACCGGACTTGGGTACAATGAGCAGTTCTTC
size: NA; D: TRBD2; V: TRBV9; J: TRBJ2-5; CDR3: CASSVATWGLAGDETQYF; DNA: TGTGCCAGCAGCGTAGCTACGTGGGGACTAGCGGGAGATGAGACCCAGTACTTC
size: many; D: TRBD1; V: TRBV7-9; J: TRBJ2-7; CDR3: CASGFGMTGHEQYF; DNA: TGTGCCAGCGGATTTGGGATGACAGGGCACGAGCAGTACTTC
size: NA; D: TRBD1; V: TRBV20-1; J: TRBJ1-5; CDR3: CSATDRVGVQPQHF; DNA: TGCAGTGCTACTGACAGGGTAGGCGTTCAGCCCCAGCATTTT
size: few; D: TRBD2; V: TRBV14; J: TRBJ2-1; CDR3: CASSRGYAGGYNEQFF; DNA: TGTGCCAGCAGTCGAGGATATGCGGGGGGTTACAATGAGCAGTTCTTC